These T cell receptor beta chains were read from a single sample in a study of cytomegalovirus exposure and HLA in healthy donors. Assay used: immunoSEQ multiplex PCR; TCRdb lists only in-frame clones, some missing. Of about 54,000 clones listed, over 85% are singletons. The sequencing input was PBMCs. The source is a woman between 18 and 30 years old in good health and CMV-seropositive. Both conserved end residues are part of each CDR3. A D gene is named only where the DNA matches it firmly. Clone size appears in some rows only: once, few, many, or a class for an expanded clone.

len	v_gene	abundance	d_gene	j_gene	CDR3aa	CDR3nt
16	TRBV5-4	NA	TRBD1	TRBJ2-2	CASSRGTVPNTGELFF	TGTGCCAGCAGCCGAGGGACAGTCCCGAACACCGGGGAGCTGTTTTTT
17	TRBV13	NA	TRBD2	TRBJ2-5	CASSRKSSGGLQETQYF	TGTGCCAGCAGCCGCAAATCTAGCGGGGGCCTCCAAGAGACCCAGTACTTC
13	TRBV19	NA	NA	TRBJ1-1	CASSIDRDTEAFF	TGTGCCAGTAGTATAGACAGGGACACTGAAGCTTTCTTT
17	TRBV28	NA	TRBD1	TRBJ2-7	CASSYGERQGPPYEQYF	TGTGCCAGCTCATACGGGGAAAGACAGGGCCCTCCCTACGAGCAGTACTTC
15	TRBV6-1	once	TRBD1	TRBJ2-2	CASSGTGPNTGELFF	TGTGCCAGCAGCGGGACAGGGCCGAACACCGGGGAGCTGTTTTTT
14	TRBV5-5	NA	NA	TRBJ2-1	CASSSLGQYNEQFF	TGTGCCAGCAGCTCTCTCGGACAATACAATGAGCAGTTCTTC
15	TRBV6-4	NA	TRBD2	TRBJ2-3	CASSSSTGGADTQYF	TGTGCCAGCAGTTCCTCGACGGGGGGGGCAGATACGCAGTATTTT
17	TRBV7-9	NA	TRBD2	TRBJ2-1	CASSYTSGGAVYNEQFF	TGTGCCAGCAGTTACACTAGCGGGGGGGCGGTATACAATGAGCAGTTCTTC
15	TRBV7-9	few	NA	TRBJ1-1	CASSLGSGANTEAFF	TGTGCCAGCAGCTTAGGTTCAGGGGCGAACACTGAAGCTTTCTTT
16	TRBV4-1	NA	TRBD1	TRBJ1-5	CASSQEPGQGHQPQHF	TGCGCCAGCAGCCAAGAACCGGGACAGGGACATCAGCCCCAGCATTTT
14	TRBV6-1	NA	TRBD1	TRBJ1-2	CASSVQGEWYGYTF	TGTGCCAGCAGTGTTCAGGGGGAATGGTATGGCTACACCTTC
14	TRBV5-4	NA	TRBD2	TRBJ2-1	CASSLSSGSPEQFF	TGTGCCAGCAGCTTGAGTAGCGGGTCCCCTGAGCAGTTCTTC
16	TRBV7-9	NA	NA	TRBJ1-4	CASSFLSGATNEKLFF	TGTGCCAGCAGCTTCCTTTCGGGAGCAACTAATGAAAAACTGTTTTTT
17	TRBV28	NA	NA	TRBJ1-6	CASSLEALGSYNSPLHF	TGTGCCAGCAGTTTGGAGGCATTGGGGTCCTATAATTCACCCCTCCACTTT
14	TRBV4-1	NA	NA	TRBJ1-6	CASRINSGNSPLHF	TGCGCCAGCAGAATCAACTCGGGGAATTCACCCCTCCACTTT
14	TRBV7-7	NA	TRBD1	TRBJ2-5	CASSRGQGQETQYF	TGTGCTAGCAGCCGGGGACAGGGACAAGAGACCCAGTACTTC
15	TRBV5-4	NA	NA	TRBJ2-2	CASSQDRRAVGELFF	TGTGCCAGCAGCCAAGATCGCAGGGCCGTCGGGGAGCTGTTTTTT
13	TRBV7-3	NA	NA	TRBJ2-1	CASSSSHDNEQFF	TGTGCCAGCAGCTCATCACACGACAATGAGCAGTTCTTC
14	TRBV4-1	NA	NA	TRBJ2-5	CASSQGPIQETQYF	TGCGCCAGCAGCCAAGGTCCTATACAAGAGACCCAGTACTTC
14	TRBV27	NA	TRBD2	TRBJ2-7	CASSLRTSAYEQYF	TGTGCCAGCAGTCTAAGGACTAGCGCATACGAGCAGTACTTC
13	TRBV5-1	few	NA	TRBJ2-5	CASSLETKETQYF	TGCGCCAGCAGCTTGGAAACAAAAGAGACCCAGTACTTC
15	TRBV30	NA	NA	TRBJ1-6	CAWSVGAGTNSPLHF	TGTGCCTGGAGTGTAGGGGCGGGAACTAATTCACCCCTCCACTTT
15	TRBV19	NA	TRBD1	TRBJ1-2	CASRGSRGQTYGYTF	TGTGCCAGTCGAGGGTCCCGGGGACAGACCTATGGCTACACCTTC
13	TRBV29-1	NA	NA	TRBJ2-6	CSVDRAGANVLTF	TGCAGCGTTGACAGGGCTGGGGCCAACGTCCTGACTTTC
15	TRBV5-6	NA	NA	TRBJ1-1	CASSLDRGENTEAFF	TGTGCCAGCAGCTTGGACCGGGGGGAGAACACTGAAGCTTTCTTT
11	TRBV6-1	NA	NA	TRBJ2-7	CATRDIYEQYF	TGTGCCACGAGGGACATCTACGAGCAGTACTTC
14	TRBV9	NA	NA	TRBJ1-4	CASSPGDANEKLFF	TGTGCCAGCAGCCCGGGGGACGCTAATGAAAAACTGTTTTTT
17	TRBV5-1	NA	TRBD1	TRBJ2-1	CASSLSTGQGYGNEQFF	TGCGCCAGCAGCTTGAGTACGGGACAGGGTTACGGCAATGAGCAGTTCTTC
14	TRBV5-5	NA	NA	TRBJ1-1	CASSLTGGGTEAFF	TGTGCCAGCAGCTTGACGGGCGGGGGGACTGAAGCTTTCTTT
17	TRBV5-1	NA	NA	TRBJ1-6	CASSLAGGTTDNSPLHF	TGCGCCAGCAGCTTGGCGGGGGGGACAACCGATAATTCACCCCTCCACTTT
16	TRBV5-1	NA	NA	TRBJ1-1	CASSLEQGGMNTEAFF	TGCGCCAGCAGCTTAGAGCAGGGAGGCATGAACACTGAAGCTTTCTTT
12	TRBV11-2	NA	NA	TRBJ2-7	CASGRTRGEQYF	TGTGCCAGCGGTAGAACAAGAGGCGAGCAGTACTTC